This T cell receptor (beta chain) derives from a study of graft-versus-host responses after intestinal transplantation (dated by TCRdb to about 2021). Describing the broader study: Recipients received multivisceral, liver-intestinal, or isolated intestinal transplants. Graft-versus-host and host-versus-graft alloreactive T cell clones were tracked in the graft, circulation and bone marrow after intestinal transplantation using bulk TCR-beta CDR3 sequencing. Anti-thymocyte globulin induction was given to all recipients, followed by maintenance tacrolimus and steroids for 2 to 4 years. To identify alloreactive clones, pre-transplant mixed lymphocyte reaction products were sequenced and compared with unstimulated pre-transplant donor and recipient T cells. The cohort enrolled about two dozen intestinal transplant recipients including one retransplant, and 3 patients lacking pretransplant specimens were excluded. Donor T cell macrochimerism was defined as a peak of at least 4% donor T cells among recipient peripheral blood mononuclear cells. Samples from a few later patients were sequenced in-house on an Illumina MiSeq with MiXCR processing rather than by the commercial service. What the study reported, not specific to this receptor: GvH clones were detected in recipient bone marrow, and some appeared earlier in ileal mucosa or blood, consistent with an intestinal mucosal origin. In patients with donor T cell macrochimerism, the allografts had high GvH to HvG T cell clonal ratios. Early after transplant, declines in HvG clones were associated with peak levels of circulating GvH clones. Conclusions were limited by the relatively low number and heterogeneity of intestinal transplant patients.

The meaning of the sample's time point label: cells obtained before transplantation from donor or recipient. CD3+CD4+ and CD3+CD8+ populations were FACS-sorted from unstimulated pre-transplant donor and recipient cells taken from spleen or lymph nodes. With respect to this clone: The specificity of this receptor is unknown. No base quality information exists; no much larger clone differs at one position.

From the cysteine up to the phenylalanine, the CDR3 has a length of 13 residues. The retained sequence is limited to the CDR3, 39 bases, with the frame set at the first base. Per the germline V gene, SGHDT is the CDR1 and YYEEEE is the CDR2. V is shortened by 0 bases, J by 9 bases, and the region joining them spans 10 bases. Libraries were constructed by the immunoSEQ multiplex PCR assay. In most patients, genomic DNA was isolated using the Qiagen DNeasy Blood and Tissue Kit and sent frozen to Adaptive Biotechnologies for TCR sequencing. For most patients, high-throughput TCR-beta CDR3 sequencing of genomic DNA was performed by Adaptive Biotechnologies. The study's processing was this. Adaptive's ImmunoSEQ software supplied the TCR sequencing data for roughly 17 patients, while MiXCR and VDJtools were used to process a few other patients. CD4 versus CD8 sorting errors were corrected by removing sequences found in both subsets at a frequency ratio below 5:1. CDR3 nucleotide sequences shared by donor and recipient were removed because the origin of these sequences could not be assigned. To count as alloreactive, a clone needed at least 2-fold expansion over unstimulated cells and a minimum CFSE-low frequency of 0.002% (template counts) or 0.001% (read counts). Clones were considered mappable if detected in sequenced pre-transplant spleen, lymph node, or MLR CFSE-low populations of the donor or recipient. The cumulative frequency of alloreactive clones was calculated as a percentage of all sequences, weighted by copy number. TCRdb limited this immuneACCESS table to in-frame rearrangements with V and J called. A share of clones is missing; checked studies link under half to unresolved V genes, and the rest is unexplained. Clonal size and the V and J genes are those of that table, whereas D and trimming came from the DNA. Counted in this sample were tens of thousands of clones; just under 95% of them appeared once. Over 0.45% of the sample lies in the top ten.

Recombination joined TRBV5-6 with TRBJ2-1, with no confident D gene call. This receptor was taken from a human donor who received an intestinal transplant. The source material was unstimulated CD8+ T cells sorted from spleen or lymph node cells, sampled before intestinal transplant. The CDR3 protein: CASSLASRGEQFF. At the DNA level, the sequence is TGTGCCAGCAGCTTGGCTAGTCGAGGTGAGCAGTTCTTC.